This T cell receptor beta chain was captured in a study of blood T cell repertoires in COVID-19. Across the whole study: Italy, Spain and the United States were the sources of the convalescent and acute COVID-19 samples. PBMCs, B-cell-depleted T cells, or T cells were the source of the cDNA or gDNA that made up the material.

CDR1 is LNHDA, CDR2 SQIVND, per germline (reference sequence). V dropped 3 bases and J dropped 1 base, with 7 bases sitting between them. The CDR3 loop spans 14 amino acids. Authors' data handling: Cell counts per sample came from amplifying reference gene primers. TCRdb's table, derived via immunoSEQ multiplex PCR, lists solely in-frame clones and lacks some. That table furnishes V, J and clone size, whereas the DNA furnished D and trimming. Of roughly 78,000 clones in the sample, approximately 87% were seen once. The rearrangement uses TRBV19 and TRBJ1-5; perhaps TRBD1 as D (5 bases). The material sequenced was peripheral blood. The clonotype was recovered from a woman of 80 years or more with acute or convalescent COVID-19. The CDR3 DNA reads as TGTGCCAGTAGTATCCGGGGGAGCAATCAGCCCCAGCATTTT. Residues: CASSIRGSNQPQHF.